The clone carrying this T cell receptor (beta chain) was seen many times. V was pared by 1 base and J by 7 bases, with 10 bases between. CDR1 is SEHNR and CDR2 is FQNEAQ in the germline V gene (reference sequence). The CDR3 runs 14 residues. The source of the sample is a study of chronic HIV infection and antiretroviral therapy. TCRdb re-derived calls from the 5' RACE reads in MiXCR, one entry per CDR3 protein. Altogether 30,000 to 45,000 distinct CDR3 sequences are present, 7.5% to 9% being singletons, with the ten largest covering over 2.5%. V usage is TRBV7-9 and J usage is TRBJ1-4; the D is unclear. This TCR came from an adult who had HIV and had not received antiretroviral therapy, or was an uninfected healthy control (not recorded which). Specimen: peripheral blood. The CDR3 DNA sequence: TGTGCCAGCAGCTTAGGTCTAGGAGGTGAAAAACTGTTTTTT. Protein product: CASSLGLGGEKLFF.